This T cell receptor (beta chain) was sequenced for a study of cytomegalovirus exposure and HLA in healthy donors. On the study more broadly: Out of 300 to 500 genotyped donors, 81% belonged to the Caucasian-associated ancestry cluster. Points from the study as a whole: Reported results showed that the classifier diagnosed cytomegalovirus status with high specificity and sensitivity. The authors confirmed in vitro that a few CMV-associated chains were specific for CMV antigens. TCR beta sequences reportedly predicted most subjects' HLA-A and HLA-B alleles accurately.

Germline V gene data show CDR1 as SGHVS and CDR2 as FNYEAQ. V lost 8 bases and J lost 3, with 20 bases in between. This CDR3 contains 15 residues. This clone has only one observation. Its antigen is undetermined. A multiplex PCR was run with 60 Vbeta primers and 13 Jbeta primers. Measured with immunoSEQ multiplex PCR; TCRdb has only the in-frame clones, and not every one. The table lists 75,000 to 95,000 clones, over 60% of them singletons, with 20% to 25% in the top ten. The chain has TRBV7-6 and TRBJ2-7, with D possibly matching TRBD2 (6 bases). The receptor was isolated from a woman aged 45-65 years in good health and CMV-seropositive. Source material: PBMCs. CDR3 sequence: CASSTLGGALYEQYF. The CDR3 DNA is TGTGCCAGCTCTACCCTAGGAGGGGCACTCTACGAGCAGTACTTC.